This entry lists 21 T cell receptor beta chains sequenced from one sample in a study of neurological immune-mediated disorders. TCRdb processed the 5' RACE reads anew with MiXCR; each CDR3 protein has one entry. There are approximately 80,000 distinct CDR3 sequences in the sample; about 4% occur only once, and 5% to 6% lies in the top ten. Sample time point: longitudinal time-point 3. Sequencing was performed on PBMCs. The receptors here all came from a woman in her fifties or sixties with multiple sclerosis.

This clonotype was found many times. The chain is built from TRBV5-1 and TRBJ2-1; a weak D match, TRBD2 (5 bases). Trimming left V 0 bases short and J 11 bases short, with 9 bases between. Germline values: CDR1 SGHRS, CDR2 YFSETQ. The CDR3 is 12 amino acids. The chain's CDR3 is CASSLALEQQFF. The DNA of the CDR3 is TGCGCCAGCAGCTTGGCACTAGAGCAGCAGTTCTTC.

Ten or more counts support this clonotype. This chain links TRBV15 with TRBJ2-3; tentatively, D is TRBD1 (7 bases). The CDR3 consists of 17 residues. The germline CDR1 and CDR2 sequences are LNHNV and YYDKDF (reference sequence). V lost 7 bases to trimming and J lost 2 bases, with 22 bases between them. The DNA of the CDR3 is TGTGCCACCACCGATAAGGGGGGACAGATTCCCACAGATACGCAGTATTTT. Amino acid sequence: CATTDKGGQIPTDTQYF.

The table lists this clonotype with many counts. The J gene is TRBJ2-2, the V gene TRBV7-7, with 7 bases aligning to TRBD1. The CDR3 covers 15 residues. V was clipped by 1 base and J by 6 bases; unmatched bases: 5. CDR1 SSHAT and CDR2 FNYEAQ come from the germline V gene (reference sequence). The CDR3 loop is CASSLGRGQAGELFF. Here the CDR3 DNA reads TGTGCCAGCAGCTTAGGAAGGGGGCAGGCCGGGGAGCTGTTTTTT.

J is TRBJ1-1 and V is TRBV18; weak D call: TRBD1 (6 bases). Germline-derived CDR1 and CDR2 are KGHSH and LQKENI. This CDR3 has 14 residues. V lost 2 bases and J lost 1, with 8 bases in between. The CDR3 bases are TGTGCCAGCTCACCATGGACAGCGAACACTGAAGCTTTCTTT. Translating it yields CASSPWTANTEAFF.

This clonotype was seen a few times. This chain joins TRBV6-5 and TRBJ2-5; D gene uncertain. V lost 2 bases and J lost 1, with 8 bases in between. Germline V gives CDR1 MNHEY, CDR2 SVGAGI. The CDR3 covers 14 residues. In DNA form, the CDR3 reads TGTGCCAGCAGTTACAGCCGTTTCCAAGAGACCCAGTACTTC. Translation: CASSYSRFQETQYF.

In its sample, this clonotype was seen many times. V usage is TRBV15 and J usage is TRBJ2-7; possibly TRBD1 for D (6 bases). V dropped 1 base and J dropped 0 bases, with 10 bases sitting between them. From germline, CDR1 is LNHNV and CDR2 YYDKDF (reference sequence). The CDR3 has 15 residues. CDR3 in amino acids: CATSRAGTNSYEQYF. Written as DNA, the CDR3 is TGTGCCACCAGCAGAGCCGGGACAAACTCCTACGAGCAGTACTTC.

The CDR3 region is CASSSLGQGPEAFF. Written as DNA, the CDR3 is TGTGCCAGCAGTAGCCTTGGACAGGGACCCGAGGCTTTCTTT. This chain links TRBV6-1 with TRBJ1-1; 8 positions match TRBD1. CDR1 and CDR2 from the germline V gene are MNHNS and SASEGT. V trimming: 5 bases; J trimming: 11 bases; junction bases outside the gene matches: 13. The CDR3 runs to 14 residues.

This clonotype appeared many times. V usage is TRBV20-1 and J usage is TRBJ2-7, with unresolved D. CDR1 and CDR2 (germline): DFQATT, SNEGSKA (reference sequence). This CDR3 has 10 residues. Trimming left V 0 bases short and J 7 bases short, with 4 bases between. The CDR3 is CSARDREQYF. The CDR3 DNA sequence: TGCAGTGCTAGAGATCGGGAGCAGTACTTC.

CDR3 sequence (DNA): TGCGCCAGCAGTGGGGGTTACGAGCAGTACTTC. It specifies CASSGGYEQYF. J is TRBJ2-7 and V is TRBV10-1; D is unclear. The CDR3 consists of 11 residues. Trimming pared 4 bases from V and 4 bases from J, leaving 5 bases between. The germline V gene encodes CDR1 WNHNN and CDR2 SYGVQD (reference sequence).

In this sample, this clonotype turned up many times. The chain uses TRBV6-5 and TRBJ2-1; TRBD2 might be the D (5 bases). V shed 3 bases and J shed 0 bases, with 15 bases lying between them. CDR1 is MNHEY, CDR2 SVGAGI, per germline. CDR3 length equals 17 residues. This chain's CDR3 is CASSYEASRTSYNEQFF. CDR3 DNA sequence: TGTGCCAGCAGTTATGAGGCTAGCCGAACCTCCTACAATGAGCAGTTCTTC.

J is TRBJ2-7 and V is TRBV19, with 12 bases lining up with TRBD2. J was trimmed by 6 bases and V by 6 bases; bases with no gene match: 9. Germline CDR1 reads LNHDA; CDR2 reads SQIVND (reference sequence). The CDR3 is 15 amino acids. The CDR3 here is CASSPTSGGFSEQYF. The CDR3 DNA follows: TGTGCCAGTAGCCCTACTAGCGGGGGGTTCTCCGAGCAGTACTTC.

The genes are TRBV2 and TRBJ1-2; D possibly corresponds to TRBD1 (6 bases). The length of the CDR3 is 15 residues. Trimming pared 8 bases from V and 5 bases from J, leaving 21 bases between. Looked up from germline, CDR1 is SNHLY and CDR2 is FYNNEI. As DNA, the CDR3 is TGTGCCAGCCAAGTAGGGTTACAGGGAGGGTATGGCTACACCTTC. Amino acid sequence: CASQVGLQGGYGYTF.

In this sample, this clonotype turned up many times. This rearrangement joins TRBV6-5 to TRBJ2-3; 8 bases are shared with TRBD1. Trimming removed 4 bases from V and 5 bases from J; junction bases left unmatched: 5. The CDR3 totals 14 residues. CDR1 and CDR2 (germline): MNHEY, SVGAGI. The CDR3, as DNA: TGTGCCAGCAGTTCCAGGGGGCGGGGAGATACGCAGTATTTT. Amino acids: CASSSRGRGDTQYF.

This clonotype was seen repeatedly, ten times or more. The chain employs TRBV9 and TRBJ1-6, with TRBD1 identical over 7 bases. The CDR3 has 13 residues. With V trimmed by 5 bases and J by 7 bases, 3 bases remained unmatched. The germline V gene encodes CDR1 SGDLS and CDR2 YYNGEE. CDR3 region: CASRRGPNSPLHF. The CDR3 DNA reads TGTGCCAGCAGAAGGGGGCCCAATTCACCCCTCCACTTT.

A remark on this clonotype: Given a much more abundant clone one base away, this may be a read error. This rearrangement joins TRBV10-3 to TRBJ1-5; 7 bases are shared with TRBD1. The germline CDR1 and CDR2 sequences are ENHRY and SYGVKD. The CDR3 extends over 16 amino acids. CDR3 DNA: TGTGCCATCAGTGAGTCGAGGAGGGGGCAAAACCAGCCCCTGCATTTT. As protein: CAISESRRGQNQPLHF.

The rearrangement links TRBV5-1 to TRBJ2-7; 8 bases fit TRBD1. V was pared by 5 bases and J by 2 bases, with 3 bases of the junction left unmatched. The CDR3 has 13 residues. From germline, CDR1 is SGHRS and CDR2 YFSETQ. CDR3 residues: CASRTGATYEQYF. The CDR3 DNA sequence: TGCGCCAGCAGGACAGGGGCGACCTACGAGCAGTACTTC.

Ten or more counts support this clonotype. The V gene is TRBV28, the J gene TRBJ1-1; 10 positions match TRBD1. This CDR3 has 15 amino acids. Per germline, CDR1 MDHEN and CDR2 SYDVKM. V shed 6 bases, J shed 5 bases, and the junction held 9 bases outside the gene matches. The CDR3 sequence: CASSPGQGIRTEAFF. As DNA, the CDR3 is TGTGCCAGCAGCCCGGGACAGGGGATCAGGACTGAAGCTTTCTTT.

This clonotype was observed many times. The V gene is TRBV2, the J gene TRBJ1-4; D is uncertain. Trimming took off 3 bases at V and 8 bases at J, with 16 bases between the two ends. Per the germline V gene, CDR1 is SNHLY and CDR2 is FYNNEI. This CDR3 has 15 amino acids. DNA for the CDR3: TGTGCCAGCAGTGAGCGAGGATGGGCCCCCGAAAAACTGTTTTTT. Translating it yields CASSERGWAPEKLFF. The complete variable domain, with remaining parts taken from reference TRBV2 and TRBJ1-4, reads EPEVTQTPSHQVTQMGQEVILRCVPISNHLYFYWYRQILGQKVEFLVSFYNNEISEKSEIFDDQFSVERPDGSNFTLKIRSTKLEDSAMYFCASSERGWAPEKLFFGSGTQLSVL.

The sample holds many counts of this clonotype. This rearrangement joins TRBV28 to TRBJ1-1; tentative D call: TRBD1 (6 bases). The CDR3 contains 14 residues. The germline CDR1 and CDR2 sequences are MDHEN and SYDVKM. Trimming stripped 8 bases from V and 4 bases from J, with 17 bases between. For the CDR3, the DNA is TGTGCCAGCGTCCGGGGGGGACATGGCACTGAAGCTTTCTTT. Protein: CASVRGGHGTEAFF.

This clonotype was counted ten times or more. The chain couples TRBV6-6 to TRBJ2-1; 8 bases align to TRBD1. CDR1 MNHNY and CDR2 SVGAGI come from the germline V gene (reference sequence). Trimming took 3 bases from V and 5 from J; bases not matched to a gene: 9. The CDR3 totals 16 residues. CDR3 in amino acids: CASSYAWTGTHNEQFF. CDR3 bases: TGTGCCAGCAGTTATGCTTGGACAGGGACCCACAATGAGCAGTTCTTC.

There are many counts of this clonotype. The chain links TRBV5-1 to TRBJ1-3; D unresolved. From germline, CDR1 is SGHRS and CDR2 YFSETQ. The CDR3 extends over 14 amino acids. V was clipped by 7 bases and J by 0 bases, with 11 bases between them. Written as DNA, the CDR3 is TGCGCCAGCCCCCTCACAAGCTCTGGAAACACCATATATTTT. Its protein is CASPLTSSGNTIYF.